The T cell receptor (beta chain) described here comes from a study of OX40 agonist ivuxolimab in advanced cancers. At the level of the study: Ivuxolimab, an agonist antibody against OX40 (CD134), was given to patients. Notes on the study in general: Also present in some nonresponders was a low level of normalized T-cell clonal expansion. Partly responding patients at 0.1-3.0 mg/kg showed some of the smallest clonal expansion.

CDR1 and CDR2 (germline): SSHAT, FNYEAQ (reference sequence). The CDR3 runs 18 residues. About this clone: Its antigen remains unidentified. The junction departs from germline at one end; a sequencing error may be responsible.

Clones were sequenced by immunoSEQ multiplex PCR, and TCRdb holds only the in-frame ones, with some missing. The table includes around 80,000 clones, 92% detected once. The sequencing used CD4+ or CD8+ T cells sorted from blood, collected in a trial of the OX40 agonist ivuxolimab. The chain recombines TRBV7-7 with TRBJ2-3; perhaps TRBD2 as D (7 bases). The sequence was obtained from an adult with an advanced solid tumor such as melanoma, head and neck, liver or kidney cancer. CDR3 bases: TGTGCTAGCAGCCCGGGGCTGGGGGGGCCAGTTGGTACAGATACGCAGTATTTT. It codes for CASSPGLGGPVGTDTQYF.